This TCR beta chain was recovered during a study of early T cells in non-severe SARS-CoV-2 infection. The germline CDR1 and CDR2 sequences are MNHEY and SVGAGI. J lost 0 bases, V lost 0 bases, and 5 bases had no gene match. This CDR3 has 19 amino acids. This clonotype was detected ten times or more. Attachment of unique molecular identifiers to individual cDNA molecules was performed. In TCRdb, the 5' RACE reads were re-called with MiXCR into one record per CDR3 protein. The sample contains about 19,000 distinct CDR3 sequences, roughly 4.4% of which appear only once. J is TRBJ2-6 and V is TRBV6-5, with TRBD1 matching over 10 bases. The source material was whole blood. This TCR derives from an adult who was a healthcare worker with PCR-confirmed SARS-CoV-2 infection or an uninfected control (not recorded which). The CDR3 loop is CASSYSGTGVVSGANVLTF. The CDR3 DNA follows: TGTGCCAGCAGTTACTCGGGGACAGGGGTAGTCTCTGGGGCCAACGTCCTGACTTTC.